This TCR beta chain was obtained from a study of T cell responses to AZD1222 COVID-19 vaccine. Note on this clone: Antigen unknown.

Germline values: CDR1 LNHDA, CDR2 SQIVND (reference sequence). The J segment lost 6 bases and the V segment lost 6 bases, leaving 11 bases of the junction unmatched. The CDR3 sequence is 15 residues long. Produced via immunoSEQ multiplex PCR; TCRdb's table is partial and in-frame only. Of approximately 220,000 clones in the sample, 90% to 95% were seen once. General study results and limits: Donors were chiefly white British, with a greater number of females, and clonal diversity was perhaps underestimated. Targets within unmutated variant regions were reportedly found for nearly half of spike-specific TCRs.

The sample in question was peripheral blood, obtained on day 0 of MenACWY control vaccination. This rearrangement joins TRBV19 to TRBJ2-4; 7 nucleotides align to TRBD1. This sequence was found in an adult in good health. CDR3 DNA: TGTGCCAGTAGCCGGGACAGTTCGAACGGAAACATTCAGTACTTC. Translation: CASSRDSSNGNIQYF.